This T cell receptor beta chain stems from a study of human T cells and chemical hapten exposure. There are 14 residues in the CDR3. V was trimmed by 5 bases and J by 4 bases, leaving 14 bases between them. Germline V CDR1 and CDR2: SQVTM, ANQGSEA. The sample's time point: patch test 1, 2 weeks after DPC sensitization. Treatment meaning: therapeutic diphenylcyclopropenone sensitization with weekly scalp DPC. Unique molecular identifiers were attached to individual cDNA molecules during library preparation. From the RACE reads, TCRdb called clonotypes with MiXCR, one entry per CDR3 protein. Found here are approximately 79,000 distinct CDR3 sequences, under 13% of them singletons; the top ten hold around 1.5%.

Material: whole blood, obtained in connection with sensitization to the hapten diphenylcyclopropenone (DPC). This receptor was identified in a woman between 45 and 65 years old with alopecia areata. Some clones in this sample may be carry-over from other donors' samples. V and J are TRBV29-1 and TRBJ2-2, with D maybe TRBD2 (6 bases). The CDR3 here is CSVSAGTITGELFF. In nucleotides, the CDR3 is TGCAGCGTTAGCGCGGGAACTATCACCGGGGAGCTGTTTTTT.